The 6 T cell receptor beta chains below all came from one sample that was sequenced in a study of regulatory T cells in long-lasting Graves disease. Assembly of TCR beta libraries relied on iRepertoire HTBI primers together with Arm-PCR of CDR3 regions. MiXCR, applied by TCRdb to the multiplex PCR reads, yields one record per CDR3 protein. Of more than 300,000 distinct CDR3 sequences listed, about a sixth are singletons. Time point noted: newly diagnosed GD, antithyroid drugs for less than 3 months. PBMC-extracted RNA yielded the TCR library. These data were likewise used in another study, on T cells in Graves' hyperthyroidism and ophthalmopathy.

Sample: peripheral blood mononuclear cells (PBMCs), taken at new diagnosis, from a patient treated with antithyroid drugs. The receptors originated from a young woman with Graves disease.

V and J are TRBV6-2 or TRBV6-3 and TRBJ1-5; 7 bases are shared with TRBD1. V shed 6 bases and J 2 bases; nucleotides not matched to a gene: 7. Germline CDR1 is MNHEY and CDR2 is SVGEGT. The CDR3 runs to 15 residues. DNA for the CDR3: TGTGCCAGCAGGAAAAGGGGGCCCGGCAATCAGCCCCAGCATTTT. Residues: CASRKRGPGNQPQHF.

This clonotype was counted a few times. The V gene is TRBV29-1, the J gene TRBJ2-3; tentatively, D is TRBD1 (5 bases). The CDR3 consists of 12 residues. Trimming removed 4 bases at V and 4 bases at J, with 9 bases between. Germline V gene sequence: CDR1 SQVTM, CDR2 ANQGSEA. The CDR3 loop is CSVVQGPDTQYF. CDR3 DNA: TGCAGCGTTGTCCAGGGCCCAGATACGCAGTATTTT.

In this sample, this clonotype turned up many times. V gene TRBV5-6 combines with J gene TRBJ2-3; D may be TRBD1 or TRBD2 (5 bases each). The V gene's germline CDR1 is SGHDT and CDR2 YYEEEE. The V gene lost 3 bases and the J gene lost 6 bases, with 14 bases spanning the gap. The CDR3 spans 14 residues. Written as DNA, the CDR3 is TGTGCCAGCAGCTCGTGGACTGGGGCCGATACGCAGTATTTT. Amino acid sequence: CASSSWTGADTQYF.

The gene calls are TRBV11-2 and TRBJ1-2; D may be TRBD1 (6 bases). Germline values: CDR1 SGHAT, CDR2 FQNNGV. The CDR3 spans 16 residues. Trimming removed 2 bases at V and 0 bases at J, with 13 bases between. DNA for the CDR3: TGTGCCAGCAGCTTATCCGGAGGGGGGGCTAACTATGGCTACACCTTC. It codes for CASSLSGGGANYGYTF. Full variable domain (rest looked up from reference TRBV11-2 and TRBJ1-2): EAGVAQSPRYKIIEKRQSVAFWCNPISGHATLYWYQQILGQGPKLLIQFQNNGVVDDSQLPKDRFSAERLKGVDSTLKIQPAKLEDSAVYLCASSLSGGGANYGYTFGSGTRLTVV.

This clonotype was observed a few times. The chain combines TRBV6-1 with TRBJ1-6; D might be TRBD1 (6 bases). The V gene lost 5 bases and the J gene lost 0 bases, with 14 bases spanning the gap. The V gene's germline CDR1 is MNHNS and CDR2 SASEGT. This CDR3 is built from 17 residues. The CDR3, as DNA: TGTGCCAGCAGTCCAACGGACAGCAGCTCCTATAATTCACCCCTCCACTTT. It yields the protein CASSPTDSSSYNSPLHF.

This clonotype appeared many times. CDR3 in amino acids: CASSLSRGLAVGTQYF. CDR3 DNA sequence: TGTGCCAGCAGCTTGAGCCGGGGACTAGCGGTGGGGACCCAGTACTTC. This sequence joins TRBV5-4 and TRBJ2-5; 11 bases map to TRBD2. Trimming at V came to 1 base and at J to 7 bases, leaving 9 bases not matched to a gene. In germline, CDR1 is SGHNT, CDR2 YYREEE (reference sequence). CDR3 length equals 16 residues.